The 4 T cell receptor beta chains below all came from one sample that was sequenced in a study of OX40 agonist ivuxolimab in advanced cancers. Data came from immunoSEQ multiplex PCR; TCRdb stores just in-frame clones and leaves some out. The data hold around 100,000 clones, with under 95% observed a single time. The sequenced sample was CD4+ or CD8+ T cells sorted from blood, obtained in a trial of the OX40 agonist ivuxolimab. The receptor set was obtained from an adult with an advanced solid tumor such as melanoma, head and neck, liver or kidney cancer.

Points on this clone: Other DNA sequences within the sample encode an identical CDR3. The V and J genes are TRBV28 and TRBJ2-7, with a possible D match to TRBD2 (5 bases). The V end was cut by 7 bases, the J end by 5 bases, with 21 bases between. Per the germline V gene, CDR1 is MDHEN and CDR2 is SYDVKM. CDR3 length equals 15 residues. CDR3 protein: CASTRGYIPIHEQYF. As DNA, the CDR3 is TGTGCCAGCACTCGGGGTTACATCCCAATCCACGAGCAGTACTTC.

The chain joins TRBV9 to TRBJ2-7, with 12 bases identical to TRBD1. The junction had 4 bases not matched to a gene; V was cut back by 2 bases and J by 4 bases. Germline loops: CDR1 SGDLS, CDR2 YYNGEE. CDR3 size: 15 residues. The DNA of the CDR3 is TGTGCCAGCAGCGTCGGGACAGGGGGCTCGTACGAGCAGTACTTC. This translates into CASSVGTGGSYEQYF.

This chain links TRBV9 with TRBJ2-1, with TRBD1 matching over 9 bases. V lost 3 bases and J lost 5; bases outside the gene matches: 6. Germline lookup yields CDR1 SGDLS and CDR2 YYNGEE. The CDR3 is 15 amino acids. CDR3 DNA: TGTGCCAGCAGCGGCAGGGACAGGGTGAACAATGAGCAGTTCTTC. Its translation is CASSGRDRVNNEQFF.

This clone was seen a single time. The chain combines TRBV6-1 with TRBJ2-1; 10 bases line up with TRBD2. The CDR3 loop spans 17 amino acids. With 1 base clipped from V and 4 bases from J, the junction kept 7 bases outside the gene matches. Germline-derived CDR1 and CDR2 are MNHNS and SASEGT. CDR3 DNA: TGTGCCAGCAGTGAAGGGTGGGGAGCGGGAGGGTACAATGAGCAGTTCTTC. This gives the protein CASSEGWGAGGYNEQFF.